Given below is one TCR beta chain in context. The data were produced by immunoSEQ multiplex PCR, yet TCRdb's version contains in-frame clones alone and is incomplete. The sample records 15,000 to 20,000 clones, around 84% being singletons. In germline, CDR1 is LNHDA, CDR2 SQIVND (reference sequence). CDR3 length equals 14 residues. The ends lost 8 bases at V and 1 base at J; junction bases unmatched: 8. This sample is drawn from a study of control samples from healthy donors and cancer patients. The V and J genes are TRBV19 and TRBJ2-7; 7 bases are a match to TRBD2. This clonotype was obtained from a woman aged 65 to 85 with colorectal cancer. The sequenced sample consisted of PBMCs. Here the CDR3 reads CASQRGSGSYEQYF. The CDR3 coding sequence is TGTGCCAGTCAGCGCGGGAGTGGATCCTACGAGCAGTACTTC. Complete variable domain (other parts from reference TRBV19 and TRBJ2-7): DGGITQSPKYLFRKEGQNVTLSCEQNLNHDAMYWYRQDPGQGLRLIYYSQIVNDFQKGDIAEGYSVSREKKESFPLTVTSAQKNPTAFYLCASQRGSGSYEQYFGPGTRLTVT.